Following are 19 T cell receptor beta chains from one sample sequenced in a study of Ad26.COV2.S vaccination and SARS-CoV-2 variants. Specified treatment: some 19 received Ad26.COV2.S at low or high dose, single or two shots; 5 received placebo; per-sample allocation not given. At day 63 after the first vaccine or placebo injection, samples were drawn. TCRdb's copy holds only in-frame clones and misses some; the assay was immunoSEQ multiplex PCR. The table records 400,000 to 450,000 clones, less than 95% of them present only once. The sequencing used peripheral blood, collected in a trial of Ad26.COV2.S vaccine versus placebo. The origin of the receptors is a person aged 18-65 years who received the Ad26.COV2.S COVID-19 vaccine or a placebo.

This rearrangement joins TRBV7-9 to TRBJ2-3; 12 bases align to TRBD2. J was trimmed by 2 bases and V by 6 bases; bases with no gene match: 12. CDR1 and CDR2 from the germline V gene are SEHNR and FQNEAQ (reference sequence). The CDR3 covers 18 residues. The CDR3 DNA reads TGTGCCAGCAGGCAACGGGGACTAGCGGGCCGATACACAGATACGCAGTATTTT. Translated: CASRQRGLAGRYTDTQYF.

This rearrangement joins TRBV25-1 to TRBJ1-4; no clear D. Trimming left V 2 bases short and J 8 bases short, with 9 bases between. CDR1 is MGHDK and CDR2 is SYGVNS in the germline V gene. The CDR3 length is 13 residues. As DNA, the CDR3 is TGTGCCAGCAGTGAAAGGGCAGCGGAAAAACTGTTTTTT. Encoded protein: CASSERAAEKLFF.

The V and J genes are TRBV15 and TRBJ2-7; D is perhaps TRBD2 (7 bases). The V and J ends lost 5 bases and 2 bases respectively, with 19 bases between them. The CDR3 has 16 amino acids. Germline assignment: CDR1 LNHNV and CDR2 YYDKDF (reference sequence). In nucleotides, the CDR3 is TGTGCCACCAGCCCCGGGGGCCTAGCGGAAGCCTACGAGCAGTACTTC. Translating gives CATSPGGLAEAYEQYF.

The rearrangement uses TRBV6-5 and TRBJ1-1; 8 nucleotides align to TRBD1. The J segment lost 6 bases and the V segment lost 7 bases, leaving 10 bases of the junction unmatched. From germline, CDR1 is MNHEY and CDR2 SVGAGI. The CDR3 is 14 residues long. This CDR3 reads CASNPTGERAEAFF. The DNA of the CDR3 is TGTGCCAGCAATCCGACAGGGGAGAGGGCTGAAGCTTTCTTT.

The chain couples TRBV29-1 to TRBJ1-2; D might be TRBD1 (5 bases). Germline assignment: CDR1 SQVTM and CDR2 ANQGSEA. The CDR3 consists of 11 residues. V dropped 6 bases and J dropped 7 bases, with 12 bases sitting between them. CDR3 DNA: TGCAGCGTACCAGTTAGGGGTGGCTACACCTTC. Protein product: CSVPVRGGYTF.

The V and J genes are TRBV24-1 and TRBJ2-4; D remains ambiguous. V lost 3 bases to trimming and J lost 3 bases, with 5 bases between them. The CDR3 is 13 amino acids. Germline V lookup: CDR1 KGHDR, CDR2 SFDVKD. CDR3 nucleotide sequence: TGTGCCACCAGTGATCTCAACAAAAACATTCAGTACTTC. The encoded protein is CATSDLNKNIQYF.

The rearrangement links TRBV6-5 to TRBJ1-1, with 9 bases matching TRBD1. CDR1 MNHEY and CDR2 SVGAGI come from the germline V gene. This CDR3 region has 12 residues. The J segment lost 5 bases and the V segment lost 8 bases, leaving 3 bases of the junction unmatched. The CDR3 bases are TGTGCCAGCCTCGGACAGGGGACTGAAGCTTTCTTT. Amino acid sequence: CASLGQGTEAFF.

This clone was detected once. This chain joins TRBV2 and TRBJ2-5, with D tentatively TRBD2 (5 bases). From germline, CDR1 is SNHLY and CDR2 FYNNEI. With 7 bases removed from V and 2 bases from J, the gap between germline ends came to 11 bases. This CDR3 is 13 amino acids long. The CDR3 region is CASTADFQETQYF. The CDR3 DNA follows: TGTGCCAGCACCGCGGACTTTCAAGAGACCCAGTACTTC.

This clone has just one count. V gene TRBV27 combines with J gene TRBJ1-1; tentative D call: TRBD1 (5 bases). The length of the CDR3 is 13 residues. The germline gives CDR1 MNHEY, CDR2 SMNVEV (reference sequence). Deletions cut 4 bases from V and 5 bases from J, with 11 bases between. The CDR3: CASSWGVGTEAFF. The CDR3 DNA follows: TGTGCCAGCAGTTGGGGGGTAGGGACTGAAGCTTTCTTT.

The rearrangement joins TRBV7-3 to TRBJ2-1, with D unresolved. Germline V gene lookup returns CDR1 SGHTA and CDR2 FQGTGA. This CDR3 comprises 13 residues. Trimming cost V 4 bases and J 3 bases, with 7 bases left between them. The CDR3 region is CASSSPDYNEQFF. In nucleotides, the CDR3 is TGTGCCAGCAGCTCCCCGGACTACAATGAGCAGTTCTTC.

The chain joins TRBV27 to TRBJ2-1; 13 nucleotides match TRBD2. The germline V gene has CDR1 MNHEY and CDR2 SMNVEV (reference sequence). The CDR3 is 17 amino acids. Trimming removed 6 bases from V and 6 bases from J; junction bases left unmatched: 11. The CDR3 region has the DNA TGTGCCAGCAGACAGGGGGGACTAGCGGGATTAGTCAATGAGCAGTTCTTC. Encoded protein: CASRQGGLAGLVNEQFF.

This CDR3 reads CASSLIPTGKGIETQYF. The DNA of the CDR3 is TGTGCCAGCAGTTTAATCCCAACAGGGAAGGGTATAGAGACCCAGTACTTC. The chain carries TRBV28 and TRBJ2-5; maybe TRBD1 (6 bases). Germline CDR1 MDHEN, CDR2 SYDVKM. The CDR3 covers 17 residues. Trimming pared 2 bases from V and 4 bases from J, leaving 20 bases between.

The V and J genes are TRBV4-2 and TRBJ2-1; 8 bases map to TRBD2. The J segment lost 9 bases and the V segment lost 0 bases, leaving 7 bases of the junction unmatched. Germline V lookup: CDR1 LGHNA, CDR2 YNFKEQ. The CDR3 consists of 15 residues. In DNA form, the CDR3 reads TGTGCCAGCAGCCAAGAAGCGGGAGTGGGTAGTGAGCAGTTCTTC. Residues: CASSQEAGVGSEQFF.

Details on this clone: One junction end disagrees with the germline gene, perhaps due to a read error. The CDR3 loop reads CASSLFDTPFERMSF. The CDR3 DNA sequence: TGTGCCAGCAGCTTGTTCGATACCCCCTTCGAACGGATGAGCTTC. This chain connects TRBV5-6 to TRBJ2-7; D is uncertain. The CDR3 consists of 15 residues. Germline V gives CDR1 SGHDT, CDR2 YYEEEE.

This clone has only a few counts. This chain joins TRBV2 and TRBJ2-1; D remains unclear. CDR1 is SNHLY and CDR2 is FYNNEI in the germline V gene. CDR3 length: 13 amino acids. V was trimmed by 7 bases and J by 2 bases, leaving 9 bases between them. The CDR3 DNA reads TGTGCCAGCATGTCGGGCACCTACAATGAGCAGTTCTTC. The encoded protein is CASMSGTYNEQFF. The variable domain in full, completed from reference TRBV2 and TRBJ2-1, reads EPEVTQTPSHQVTQMGQEVILRCVPISNHLYFYWYRQILGQKVEFLVSFYNNEISEKSEIFDDQFSVERPDGSNFTLKIRSTKLEDSAMYFCASMSGTYNEQFFGPGTRLTVL.

The chain recombines TRBV7-8 with TRBJ2-5; either TRBD1 or TRBD2 may fit D (5 bases each). V shed 0 bases and J shed 2 bases, with 10 bases lying between them. The germline gives CDR1 SGHVS, CDR2 FQNEAQ. The CDR3 loop spans 15 amino acids. CDR3 region: CASSLAQGEQETQYF. CDR3 sequence (DNA): TGTGCCAGCAGCTTAGCGCAAGGGGAGCAAGAGACCCAGTACTTC.

With respect to this clone: This sample also contains other DNA sequences that code for the same CDR3. CDR3 DNA sequence: TGTGCCAGTAGCATGGCTAGCGTTTACGAGCAGTACTTC. Translated: CASSMASVYEQYF. The V and J genes are TRBV19 and TRBJ2-7, with a tentative D call TRBD2 (6 bases). The V end lost 6 bases, the J end lost 4 bases, and 13 bases lay between the germline ends. Germline V gene sequence: CDR1 LNHDA, CDR2 SQIVND (reference sequence). The CDR3 has 13 amino acids. Full variable domain (missing parts from reference TRBV19 and TRBJ2-7): DGGITQSPKYLFRKEGQNVTLSCEQNLNHDAMYWYRQDPGQGLRLIYYSQIVNDFQKGDIAEGYSVSREKKESFPLTVTSAQKNPTAFYLCASSMASVYEQYFGPGTRLTVT.

The genes are TRBV3-1 (or the pseudogene TRBV3-2) and TRBJ2-5, with 9 nucleotides matching TRBD1. V trimming: 0 bases; J trimming: 5 bases; junction bases outside the gene matches: 7. CDR3 size: 16 residues. CDR1 and CDR2 (germline): LGHDT, YNNKEL (reference sequence). For the CDR3, the DNA is TGTGCCAGCAGCCAAGACGTCGGAGACAGGGGGGAGACCCAGTACTTC. This sequence encodes CASSQDVGDRGETQYF.

The genes are TRBV29-1 and TRBJ2-2; 9 bases map to TRBD1. The CDR3 consists of 14 residues. The J segment lost 5 bases and the V segment lost 5 bases, leaving 6 bases of the junction unmatched. Germline V gene data show CDR1 as SQVTM and CDR2 as ANQGSEA. CDR3 residues: CSVRGQGETGELFF. As DNA, the CDR3 is TGCAGCGTTAGGGGACAGGGTGAAACCGGGGAGCTGTTTTTT.